The 11 T cell receptor beta chains given below trace back to one sample, sequenced in a study of blood T cell repertoires in COVID-19. Data came from immunoSEQ multiplex PCR; TCRdb stores just in-frame clones and leaves some out. The sample has 50,000 or so clones; 65% to 85% are singletons. Material for sequencing was peripheral blood. The receptors originated from a human donor with active or convalescent COVID-19. The donor label of this sample is uncertain.

This clone was observed at least ten times. The chain employs TRBV6-5 and TRBJ1-1; D uncertain. Trimming stripped 4 bases from V and 1 base from J, with 13 bases between. Germline CDR1 reads MNHEY; CDR2 reads SVGAGI. The length of the CDR3 is 15 residues. CDR3 in amino acids: CASSWRATSNTEAFF. CDR3 sequence (DNA): TGTGCCAGCAGTTGGAGGGCGACATCGAACACTGAAGCTTTCTTT.

The chain uses TRBV5-1 and TRBJ1-3; D unclear. V gave up 0 bases and J gave up 4 bases, with 11 bases separating them. This CDR3 region has 15 residues. CDR1 SGHRS and CDR2 YFSETQ come from the germline V gene. The CDR3 sequence: CASSLDSGNGNTIYF. CDR3 coding DNA: TGCGCCAGCAGCTTGGATTCGGGTAACGGAAACACCATATATTTT. Drawing the rest from reference TRBV5-1 and TRBJ1-3, the complete variable domain is KAGVTQTPRYLIKTRGQQVTLSCSPISGHRSVSWYQQTPGQGLQFLFEYFSETQRNKGNFPGRFSGRQFSNSRSEMNVSTLELGDSALYLCASSLDSGNGNTIYFGEGSWLTVV.

The rearrangement joins TRBV5-1 to TRBJ1-3, with a tentative D call TRBD1 (6 bases). The CDR3 loop spans 14 amino acids. Germline V gene data show CDR1 as SGHRS and CDR2 as YFSETQ. V lost 4 bases, J lost 4 bases, and 12 bases lay in between. Here the CDR3 DNA reads TGCGCCAGCAGCCATCAGGGGAGAGGAAACACCATATATTTT. Translation gives CASSHQGRGNTIYF.

This clone has a handful of counts. The chain has TRBV5-4 and TRBJ1-2, with 7 bases matching TRBD1. J lost 3 bases, V lost 4 bases, and 6 bases had no gene match. This CDR3 has 14 residues. CDR1 is SGHNT, CDR2 YYREEE, per germline (reference sequence). The chain's CDR3 is CASSPQGTDYGYTF. CDR3 nucleotides: TGTGCCAGCAGCCCACAGGGGACTGACTATGGCTACACCTTC.

The chain has TRBV2 and TRBJ2-3; D perhaps matches TRBD1 (6 bases). Trimming took off 2 bases at V and 3 bases at J, with 9 bases between the two ends. The CDR3 extends over 14 amino acids. Germline lookup yields CDR1 SNHLY and CDR2 FYNNEI. CDR3: CASSETGTTDTQYF. CDR3 DNA: TGTGCCAGCAGTGAAACAGGGACGACAGATACGCAGTATTTT. The complete variable domain, with remaining parts taken from reference TRBV2 and TRBJ2-3, reads EPEVTQTPSHQVTQMGQEVILRCVPISNHLYFYWYRQILGQKVEFLVSFYNNEISEKSEIFDDQFSVERPDGSNFTLKIRSTKLEDSAMYFCASSETGTTDTQYFGPGTRLTVL.

This chain joins TRBV7-8 and TRBJ2-7; no reliable D call. The CDR3 totals 12 residues. CDR1 SGHVS and CDR2 FQNEAQ come from the germline V gene. V gave up 5 bases and J gave up 4 bases, with 9 bases separating them. The CDR3 DNA follows: TGTGCCAGCAGCCTATCTAGATACGAGCAGTACTTC. Translated, it gives CASSLSRYEQYF.

This chain links TRBV18 with TRBJ2-5; TRBD2 is a possible D gene (5 bases). The CDR3 covers 15 residues. The germline gives CDR1 KGHSH, CDR2 LQKENI. V gave up 2 bases and J gave up 0 bases, with 10 bases separating them. The CDR3 DNA reads TGTGCCAGCTCACCAGGAGGACCGTACCAAGAGACCCAGTACTTC. Protein product: CASSPGGPYQETQYF.

CDR3 loop: CASSNRGTGNTIYF. CDR3 coding DNA: TGTGCCAGTAGTAACAGGGGTACTGGAAACACCATATATTTT. The rearrangement joins TRBV19 to TRBJ1-3; TRBD1 aligns across 7 bases. The ends lost 4 bases at V and 2 bases at J; junction bases unmatched: 2. Germline V gene lookup returns CDR1 LNHDA and CDR2 SQIVND (reference sequence). This CDR3 has 14 amino acids.

This chain links TRBV24-1 with TRBJ2-3; 10 bases agree with TRBD1. The V and J ends lost 4 bases and 2 bases, in that order; junction bases with no gene match: 5. Germline V gene data show CDR1 as KGHDR and CDR2 as SFDVKD. This CDR3 comprises 16 residues. Written as DNA, the CDR3 is TGTGCCACCAGTGACGCGGGACAGGGGCCCACAGATACGCAGTATTTT. It is translated as CATSDAGQGPTDTQYF.

This clone was seen more than once but under ten times. CDR3 sequence: CASSQVWLSYNEQFF. DNA for the CDR3: TGTGCCAGCAGCCAAGTTTGGCTTTCCTACAATGAGCAGTTCTTC. The chain links TRBV14 to TRBJ2-1, with D unresolved. The V gene's germline CDR1 is SGHDN and CDR2 FVKESK. The V end was cut by 1 base, the J end by 1 base, with 8 bases between. CDR3 length: 15 residues.

This clone was observed a single time. This chain joins TRBV7-2 and TRBJ1-1; unclear D gene. V was shortened by 4 bases and J by 2 bases, with 2 bases between the two germline ends. The CDR3 extends over 11 amino acids. Germline loops: CDR1 SGHTA, CDR2 FQGNSA. This CDR3 is CASSSNTEAFF. CDR3 bases: TGTGCCAGCAGCTCAAACACTGAAGCTTTCTTT.